These T cell receptor beta chains were read from a single sample in a study of T cell repertoires in cytomegalovirus infection. TCRdb fed the reads into MiXCR, producing one record per CDR3 protein. The sample lists approximately 240,000 distinct CDR3 sequences, 10% to 15% seen once, with approximately 1.6% in the top ten. Input material: PBMCs. These receptors came from a human donor in good health (CMV status not recorded). Some clones in this sample may be carry-over from other donors' samples. CDR3s leave out the opening cysteine and the closing phenylalanine or tryptophan.

j_call v_call cdr3_aa
TRBJ1-2 TRBV20-1 SAPLGGYGYT
TRBJ1-1 TRBV2 ASSENRFGTEAF
TRBJ1-4 TRBV19 ASSTTGRVEKLF
TRBJ2-1 TRBV7-9 ASRPRGEQGAGEQF
TRBJ1-1 TRBV28 ASSLGGEKAF
TRBJ2-7 TRBV6-2/TRBV6-3 ASTKNLRQKPYEQY
TRBJ2-7 TRBV7-6 ASSLLGAYEQY
TRBJ2-7 TRBV5-5 ASSSDGGYEQY
TRBJ2-3 TRBV7-6 ASSLDQGTILSTDTQY
TRBJ1-2 TRBV7-2 ASSFGARDGYT
TRBJ2-2 TRBV24-1 ATSELNSQNTGELF
TRBJ1-1 TRBV12-3/TRBV12-4 ASSVNGGQSGGAF
TRBJ2-7 TRBV7-9 ASSFIAGGSHWEQY
TRBJ2-7 TRBV28 ASRKGGAQGEQY
TRBJ2-2 TRBV11-2 ASILHLTGEELF
TRBJ2-1 TRBV12-3/TRBV12-4 ASTTGSNEQF
TRBJ2-5 TRBV29-1 SVKLYRDQGTQY
TRBJ2-1 TRBV6-2/TRBV6-3 ASTSGGGNGEQF
TRBJ2-1 TRBV6-2/TRBV6-3 ASRKGQVAYNEQF
TRBJ2-3 TRBV20-1 SARRPGQATLFATDTQY
TRBJ2-7 TRBV20-1 SAPGQETYEQY
TRBJ2-3 TRBV6-4 ASSDGGGDTQY
TRBJ2-5 TRBV7-2 ASSSYSGETQY
TRBJ2-1 TRBV20-1 SASSLRAGGMDDQF
TRBJ2-7 TRBV28 ASRVGGMIDEQY
TRBJ2-7 TRBV7-9 ASSLVSEFEQY
TRBJ2-1 TRBV27 ASSRPNGLAYNEQF
TRBJ1-1 TRBV3-1 ASSQAPGEGTEAF
TRBJ1-2 TRBV7-2 ASSLRRTDYGYT
TRBJ1-5 TRBV7-2 ASSSDPPGHSNQPQH
TRBJ1-2 TRBV29-1 SADPGSYGYT
TRBJ1-5 TRBV2 AVRGDSNQPQH
TRBJ2-7 TRBV11-3 ASSGQVDTYEQY
TRBJ1-1 TRBV29-1 SVGGPRGDTEAF
TRBJ2-4 TRBV7-9 ASVNTKVAKNIQY
TRBJ1-2 TRBV7-2 ASSSREGYGYT
TRBJ2-3 TRBV2 ASSGDTTGTDTQY
TRBJ1-2 TRBV29-1 SVGGGTDYGYT
TRBJ2-1 TRBV2 ASSETEGAPNEQF
TRBJ2-5 TRBV7-2 ASSLGAGIQETQY
TRBJ1-2 TRBV2 ASSDGTVSPGDGYT
TRBJ1-5 TRBV20-1 SARDKTGTGQPQH
TRBJ2-5 TRBV12-3/TRBV12-4 ASSFGDQETQY